The rows below give T cell receptor beta chains drawn from one sample of a study of blood T cell repertoires in COVID-19. The table came from immunoSEQ multiplex PCR; TCRdb's copy has only in-frame clones and leaves some out. The sample holds roughly 250,000 clones, 87% seen once. The sample comprised peripheral blood. The receptors were gathered from a woman aged 50 to 60 with acute or convalescent COVID-19. The CDR3 runs from the conserved cysteine through the conserved F or W. A D gene is named only where the DNA matches it firmly. Clone size is shown for a subset of rows, as once, few, many or a class of expanded clone.

clone_size,d_call,v_call,j_call,cdr3_nt,cdr3_aa
.,.,TRBV3-1/TRBV3-2,TRBJ1-6,TGTGCCAGCAGCCAATACAGGATGAGCTCCTATAATTCACCCCTCCACTTT,CASSQYRMSSYNSPLHF
once,.,TRBV14,TRBJ2-5,TGTGCCAGCAGCCGGGGGGTAGAGAGAGAGACCCAGTACTTC,CASSRGVERETQYF
few,.,TRBV2,TRBJ1-5,TGTGCCAGCAGGGGAGGAGAGGGCAATCAGCCCCAGCATTTT,CASRGGEGNQPQHF
.,.,TRBV7-9,TRBJ1-4,TGTGCCAGCAGCTTGATGGTGGGAGGATCTGAAAAACTGTTTTTT,CASSLMVGGSEKLFF
once,.,TRBV27,TRBJ1-5,TGTGCCAGCAGTTTATCCGGGACAAGAGAACAGCCCCAGCATTTT,CASSLSGTREQPQHF
.,TRBD1,TRBV9,TRBJ2-3,TGTGCCAGCACCCGACAGGGTTGGAGCACAGATACGCAGTATTTT,CASTRQGWSTDTQYF
.,.,TRBV19,TRBJ2-3,TGTGCCAGTAGTATAGTAGGGGGAGATACGCAGTATTTT,CASSIVGGDTQYF
.,.,TRBV7-2,TRBJ2-2,TGTGCCAGCCCGGGACTCACGAACACCGGGGAGCTGTTTTTT,CASPGLTNTGELFF
.,TRBD1,TRBV29-1,TRBJ2-3,TGCAGCGCTTCGACAGGGACCACAGATACGCAGTATTTT,CSASTGTTDTQYF
.,TRBD2,TRBV7-8,TRBJ2-1,TGTGCCAGCAGCTTAGGGCTAGCGGGACTAAATGAGCAGTTCTTC,CASSLGLAGLNEQFF
.,TRBD1,TRBV24-1,TRBJ1-1,TGTGCCACCAGTGGAACAGGGGGCAGCGCTGAAGCTTTCTTT,CATSGTGGSAEAFF
.,.,TRBV30,TRBJ2-5,TGTGCCTGGAATGGACTGGGACAAGAGACCCAGTACTTC,CAWNGLGQETQYF
few,TRBD1,TRBV5-4,TRBJ2-7,TGTGCCAGCAGCTACGGACAGGGCTACGAGCAGTACTTC,CASSYGQGYEQYF
.,.,TRBV4-2,TRBJ2-3,TGTGCCAGCAGCCAAGTTTCGGCGGAAGACACAGATACGCAGTATTTT,CASSQVSAEDTDTQYF
.,.,TRBV2,TRBJ2-7,TGTGCCAGCAGGAGGAGGGGAGAGCAGTACTTC,CASRRRGEQYF
.,.,TRBV6-1,TRBJ2-5,TGTGCCAGCAGTGAAGCGCTGTCGGGACGGGGGGAGACCCAGTACTTC,CASSEALSGRGETQYF
.,TRBD2,TRBV12-3/TRBV12-4,TRBJ2-3,TGTGCCGGGGGGGGTTTGGATACGCAGTATTTT,CAGGGLDTQYF
.,.,TRBV3-1/TRBV3-2,TRBJ1-1,TGTGCCAGCAGCCTCCGACCCCGGGAGGCGAACACTGAAGCTTTCTTT,CASSLRPREANTEAFF
.,.,TRBV15,TRBJ2-7,TGTGCCACCAGCAGAGGGCGGGACTCCCGAACCGAGCAGTACTTC,CATSRGRDSRTEQYF
.,TRBD1,TRBV2,TRBJ1-1,TGTGCCAGCCCTAGGGACAGTTACACTGAAGCTTTCTTT,CASPRDSYTEAFF
.,.,TRBV3-1/TRBV3-2,TRBJ2-6,TGTGCCAGCACCTCCTCTGGGGCCAACGTCCTGACTTTC,CASTSSGANVLTF
.,TRBD1,TRBV7-2,TRBJ2-7,TGTGCCAGCAGCTTAATTGCGGGACAGGGTAGGTACGAGCAGTACTTC,CASSLIAGQGRYEQYF
.,.,TRBV5-1,TRBJ1-2,TGCGCCAGCAGCTTGACACAGGGTGCGCGTGGCTACACCTTC,CASSLTQGARGYTF
.,TRBD1,TRBV19,TRBJ1-2,TGTGCCAGAGGGGGTCCGGACAGGGACGTGTCGGACTATGGCTACACCTTC,CARGGPDRDVSDYGYTF
.,.,TRBV7-9,TRBJ2-5,TGTGCCAGCAGCTCACTCCTACAGGAAAAGTACCAAGAGACCCAGTACTTC,CASSSLLQEKYQETQYF
.,.,TRBV5-1,TRBJ2-3,TGCGCCAGCAGCTTGGTTCCCCAGGGCGATACGCAGTATTTT,CASSLVPQGDTQYF
few,.,TRBV28,TRBJ1-4,TGTGCCAGCAGTTTGCCCCTCGCTGGGAGGAGGGGTGAAAAACTGTTTTTT,CASSLPLAGRRGEKLFF
.,.,TRBV28,TRBJ2-7,TGTGCCAGCAGTTCTACGACTAGATCCTACGAGCAGTACTTC,CASSSTTRSYEQYF
.,.,TRBV5-1,TRBJ2-1,TGCGCCAGCAGCTTGACGGGAGCTAACAATGAGCAGTTCTTC,CASSLTGANNEQFF
.,.,TRBV28,TRBJ1-1,TGTGCCAGCAAAAGAAGGGGTACGGGCACTGAAGCTTTCTTT,CASKRRGTGTEAFF
.,.,TRBV28,TRBJ1-5,TGTGCCAGCAGTTTCATCGGTCAGCCCCAGCATTTT,CASSFIGQPQHF
once,.,TRBV1,TRBJ2-1,TGCACCAGCAGCCAAGATAAATACCGGTCCTCGACTACCTACAATGAGCAGTTCTTC,CTSSQDKYRSSTTYNEQFF
.,TRBD1,TRBV6-5,TRBJ1-2,TGTGCCAGCAGTCCGGGACAGGGATTGAACTATGGCTACACCTTC,CASSPGQGLNYGYTF
.,TRBD1,TRBV6-5,TRBJ2-1,TGTGCCAGCAGGGCAACAGGGGTGTACTACAATGAGCAGTTCTTC,CASRATGVYYNEQFF
.,TRBD2,TRBV7-3,TRBJ2-2,TGTGCCAGCAGTTCGACTAGCGACTACACCGGGGAGCTGTTTTTT,CASSSTSDYTGELFF
.,TRBD1,TRBV7-8,TRBJ2-2,TGTGCCAGCAGCTCAAGCCGGGACAGGGGGGTCGGGGAGCTGTTTTTT,CASSSSRDRGVGELFF